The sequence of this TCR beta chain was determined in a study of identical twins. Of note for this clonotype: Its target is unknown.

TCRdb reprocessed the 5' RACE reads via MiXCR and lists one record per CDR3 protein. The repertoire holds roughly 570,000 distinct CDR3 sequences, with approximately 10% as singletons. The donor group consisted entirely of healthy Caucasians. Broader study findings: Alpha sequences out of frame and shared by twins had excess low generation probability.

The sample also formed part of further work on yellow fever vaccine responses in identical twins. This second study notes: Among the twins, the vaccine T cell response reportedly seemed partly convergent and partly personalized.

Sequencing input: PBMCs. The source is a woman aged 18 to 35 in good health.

The CDR3 DNA reads TGTGCCAGCAGTCCGAGTTCGGGTCCTGAAGCTTTCTTT. It codes for CASSPSSGPEAFF. The V gene is TRBV12-3 or TRBV12-4, the J gene TRBJ1-1; D is unclear. The V end was cut by 5 bases, the J end by 6 bases, with 13 bases between. The CDR3 loop spans 13 amino acids.